The sequence of this T cell receptor (beta chain) was determined in a study of blood T cell repertoires in COVID-19. Across the whole study: Acute and convalescent COVID-19 samples came from the United States, Italy and Spain. From T cells, B-cell-depleted T cells, or PBMCs came the material, which was cDNA or gDNA.

Germline values: CDR1 LNHNV, CDR2 YYDKDF (reference sequence). Trimming took off 2 bases at V and 0 bases at J, with 11 bases between the two ends. The CDR3 spans 16 residues. While infection was still active, Seattle patients were enrolled and then followed longitudinally. Authors' data handling: How many nucleated cells were present was estimated from reference gene primer amplification. Repertoires were generated with immunoSEQ multiplex PCR, while TCRdb's copy carries only in-frame clones and drops some. The V and J calls and clone size are taken from that table; D and trimming were inferred from the DNA. There are a few hundred thousand clones in the sample; 85% to 90% occur only once, and 1.8% lies in the top ten. The table lists this clone with a few counts.

The rearrangement links TRBV15 to TRBJ1-5, with unresolved D. Specimen: peripheral blood. The receptor's source is a woman aged 30 to 39 with COVID-19, enrolled during active disease. The DNA of the CDR3 is TGTGCCACCAGCAGAAGCGGAGATATTAGCAATCAGCCCCAGCATTTT. This gives the protein CATSRSGDISNQPQHF.